This T cell receptor (beta chain) was sequenced in a study of T-cell memory formation after mild COVID-19. Regarding the study as a whole: CD8+ contracting clones occupied EMRA, while CD4+ ones occupied mainly CM and EM. Pre-infection memory contained some responding clones, which suggested that cross-reactive memory had joined.

Germline CDR1 and CDR2: SNHLY and FYNNEI. The V and J ends lost 4 bases and 5 bases, in that order; junction bases with no gene match: 8. The CDR3 consists of 15 residues. This clonotype showed up just once. Its antigen is not known. One entry per CDR3 protein results from TCRdb running MiXCR on the 5' RACE reads. The table includes hundreds of thousands of distinct CDR3 sequences, around 27% detected once. The gene calls are TRBV2 and TRBJ1-2; 9 bases map to TRBD1. This TCR was recovered from an adult woman who had mild COVID-19 (a few samples of this study predate the infection). Cell type and time point are not known. Sequenced: PBMCs or a T cell subset sorted from them (not recorded which). The CDR3 reads CASSGGQGDFYGYTF. The CDR3 region has the DNA TGTGCCAGCAGTGGGGGACAGGGTGATTTTTATGGCTACACCTTC.